This T cell receptor beta chain originates from a study of blood T cells in healthy people across ages. Germline CDR1 is MDHEN and CDR2 is SYDVKM. This CDR3 is built from 13 residues. Deletions cut 6 bases from V and 4 bases from J, with 11 bases between. This clonotype was observed a few times. Sample-barcoded 5' priming and a J-beta primer mix drove a second PCR of roughly 7 to 11 cycles. TCRdb fed the 5' RACE reads into MiXCR, producing one record per CDR3 protein. The data contain approximately 1.5 million distinct CDR3 sequences, around 36% of them singletons. Every participating donor contributed approximately 9.5 milliliters of peripheral blood through a draw.

Sample: blood. V usage is TRBV28 and J usage is TRBJ2-3; D is uncertain. The origin of this receptor is a woman in her 30s in good health. CDR3 protein: CASRAPRPDTQYF. CDR3 DNA: TGTGCCAGCAGGGCCCCTCGTCCAGATACGCAGTATTTT.